A selection of T cell receptor beta chains follows, all from one sample in a study of tissue T cells after allogeneic stem cell transplantation. Assay used: immunoSEQ multiplex PCR; TCRdb lists only in-frame clones, some missing. Of 2,800 or so clones in the sample, 65% were seen once. This material consisted of duodenal tissue, taken at autopsy. The receptors stem from a male patient at least 60 years old with steroid-refractory graft-versus-host disease after an allogeneic stem cell transplant. The T cells may come from the graft donor. CDR3s include the opening cysteine and the closing phenylalanine or tryptophan. The order of the fields is V gene, clone size, CDR3 protein. Clone size is not always given. Where it is, it says once, few, many or a class for expanded clones.

V: TRBV5-8
size: NA
CDR3: CASRGRGNQPQHF

V: TRBV5-4
size: NA
CDR3: CAFRRGDSNQPQHF

V: TRBV14
size: NA
CDR3: CASSRGREETQYF

V: TRBV12-3/TRBV12-4
size: NA
CDR3: CASSSGRSYEQYF

V: TRBV19
size: few
CDR3: CASRRDRDGSPLHF

V: TRBV19
size: NA
CDR3: CASSNRATWDGYTF

V: TRBV15
size: few
CDR3: CATSRHQGALRETQYF

V: TRBV29-1
size: few
CDR3: CSVEFPLRDRGSYNEQFF

V: TRBV6-6
size: NA
CDR3: CASSRDSGNTQYF

V: TRBV5-1
size: NA
CDR3: CASRPYTTDTQYF

V: TRBV5-4
size: NA
CDR3: CASSLGVLGALHF

V: TRBV18
size: NA
CDR3: CASSPVTSYEQYF

V: TRBV4-2
size: few
CDR3: CASSQHSRPDYEQYF

V: TRBV6-5
size: once
CDR3: CASGNRGSYEQYF

V: TRBV12-3/TRBV12-4
size: NA
CDR3: CASSFGGYEQYF

V: TRBV27
size: once
CDR3: CASSLGGSNYGYTF

V: TRBV6-6
size: NA
CDR3: CASSDAGDAYNEQFF

V: TRBV5-8
size: NA
CDR3: CASSPYTGELFF

V: TRBV5-1
size: NA
CDR3: CASSLYGVHGTQYF

V: TRBV9
size: few
CDR3: CASSVAAGDQETQYF

V: TRBV3-1/TRBV3-2
size: NA
CDR3: CASSQERTGTVSTLSSYEQYF

V: TRBV6-5
size: NA
CDR3: CATVPGLTWGETQYF

V: TRBV10-3
size: NA
CDR3: CAISETSGENNEQFF

V: TRBV5-5
size: NA
CDR3: CASSLAGTLSYEQYF

V: TRBV12-3/TRBV12-4
size: NA
CDR3: CASNLGGNYGYTF

V: TRBV19
size: once
CDR3: CASSFGHNYEQYF

V: TRBV19
size: few
CDR3: CASSILGALGGYTF

V: TRBV9
size: NA
CDR3: CASSTDPGQTLRTYGYTF

V: TRBV7-2
size: NA
CDR3: CASSLGIKETQYF

V: TRBV10-3
size: NA
CDR3: CAITSGGAVGEQFF

V: TRBV7-8
size: NA
CDR3: CASSRTPGYSPLHF

V: TRBV25-1
size: NA
CDR3: CASSDHGFGLFSPLHF

V: TRBV6-2/TRBV6-3
size: NA
CDR3: CASSYHQVAAGYTF

V: TRBV5-6
size: once
CDR3: CASREDPTGFYGYTF

V: TRBV2
size: NA
CDR3: CASSERAGYVYEQYF

V: TRBV6-1
size: NA
CDR3: CASSERQGPREQYF

V: TRBV20-1
size: NA
CDR3: CSASRGNEQFF

V: TRBV5-1
size: large
CDR3: CASSSSPTVNYGYTF

V: TRBV27
size: once
CDR3: CASSLSPNSYEQYF

V: TRBV7-2
size: NA
CDR3: CASSLDGGAETQYF

V: TRBV4-3
size: NA
CDR3: CASSQGEDPLYEQYF

V: TRBV12-3/TRBV12-4
size: NA
CDR3: CASSSHSGNTIYF

V: TRBV5-4
size: NA
CDR3: CASSWVNEQFF

V: TRBV5-6
size: NA
CDR3: CASSLAVSGANYGYTF

V: TRBV24-1
size: NA
CDR3: CATGDGETQYF

V: TRBV7-9
size: once
CDR3: CASTTDRSYEQYF

V: TRBV7-8
size: few
CDR3: CASSLALGNTIYF

V: TRBV11-2
size: NA
CDR3: CASSGGATGELFF